The 24 T cell receptor beta chains presented below share a single source sample, sequenced in a study of T-cell memory formation after mild COVID-19. TCRdb re-called the 5' RACE reads through MiXCR, storing one row per CDR3 protein. Here the sample spans 450,000 to 700,000 distinct CDR3 sequences, roughly 17% being singletons. Sequencing was done on a sample of PBMCs or a T cell subset sorted from them (not recorded which). The receptors derive from an adult woman who had mild COVID-19 (a few samples of this study predate the infection). Cell type and time point are not known.

The chain combines TRBV20-1 with TRBJ2-2, with D possibly matching TRBD1 (5 bases). The CDR3 runs to 14 residues. The V and J ends lost 1 base and 0 bases respectively, with 6 bases between them. From germline, CDR1 is DFQATT and CDR2 SNEGSKA (reference sequence). DNA for the CDR3: TGCAGTGCTAGAGTCAGGGCGAACACCGGGGAGCTGTTTTTT. Translation: CSARVRANTGELFF.

J is TRBJ2-5 and V is TRBV6-5; TRBD1 might be the D (6 bases). In germline, CDR1 is MNHEY, CDR2 SVGAGI. Trimming removed 5 bases from V and 3 bases from J, with 10 bases in between. The length of the CDR3 is 13 residues. CDR3 loop: CASSDYREETQYF. The CDR3 bases are TGTGCCAGCAGTGACTACAGGGAAGAGACCCAGTACTTC.

The V call is TRBV14, the J call TRBJ2-1, with D tentatively TRBD1 (6 bases). The CDR3 spans 15 residues. Germline V CDR1 and CDR2: SGHDN, FVKESK. V was trimmed by 3 bases and J by 7 bases, leaving 16 bases between them. Here the CDR3 reads CASSQYATGPNEQFF. In DNA form, the CDR3 reads TGTGCCAGCAGCCAGTATGCGACAGGTCCAAATGAGCAGTTCTTC.

The sample holds a few counts of this clonotype. The chain carries TRBV7-9 and TRBJ2-7, with 7 bases fitting TRBD1. The CDR3 runs to 15 residues. Per germline, CDR1 SEHNR and CDR2 FQNEAQ (reference sequence). J was trimmed by 6 bases and V by 5 bases; bases with no gene match: 13. The CDR3 loop is CASSRQERGPREQYF. The DNA for the CDR3 is TGTGCCAGCAGCCGACAGGAGAGGGGGCCTCGCGAGCAGTACTTC.

This clonotype was picked up a small number of times. The chain carries TRBV19 and TRBJ2-1; unclear D gene. Deletions cut 4 bases from V and 12 bases from J, with 10 bases between. The CDR3 sequence is 11 residues long. Germline CDR1 is LNHDA and CDR2 is SQIVND (reference sequence). In DNA form, the CDR3 reads TGTGCCAGTAGTAATGAGAGAGGGCAGTTCTTC. Protein: CASSNERGQFF.

The chain couples TRBV7-2 to TRBJ2-3; D is uncertain. Trimming removed 5 bases from V and 4 bases from J, with 10 bases in between. The CDR3 is 13 residues long. CDR1 SGHTA and CDR2 FQGNSA come from the germline V gene. The CDR3: CASSTLPADTQYF. CDR3 nucleotide sequence: TGTGCCAGCAGCACTCTTCCAGCAGATACGCAGTATTTT.

This clonotype was observed many times. The V call is TRBV20-1, the J call TRBJ1-1; the D is unclear. The CDR3 is made up of 13 amino acids. Germline values: CDR1 DFQATT, CDR2 SNEGSKA (reference sequence). V lost 1 base, J lost 0 bases, and 6 bases lay in between. CDR3 sequence (DNA): TGCAGTGCTAGAGCTGGACTGAACACTGAAGCTTTCTTT. Amino acid sequence: CSARAGLNTEAFF.

This clonotype came up a few times. The gene calls are TRBV6-5 and TRBJ2-4; 8 bases fit TRBD1. The germline V gene encodes CDR1 MNHEY and CDR2 SVGAGI. Trimming removed 8 bases from V and 0 bases from J; junction bases left unmatched: 12. The CDR3 has 17 residues. DNA of the CDR3: TGTGCCAGCTATAGGGCAGGGGACAGGCGAGCCAAAAACATTCAGTACTTC. Its protein product is CASYRAGDRRAKNIQYF.

V is TRBV7-8 and J is TRBJ2-2; D is undetermined. This CDR3 is 12 amino acids long. Trimming removed 5 bases at V and 8 bases at J, with 9 bases between. Germline values: CDR1 SGHVS, CDR2 FQNEAQ. CDR3: CASSALMGELFF. The CDR3 DNA reads as TGTGCCAGCAGCGCCCTGATGGGGGAGCTGTTTTTT.

This clonotype has a handful of counts. The chain links TRBV7-2 to TRBJ2-5; 10 positions match TRBD1. Per germline, CDR1 SGHTA and CDR2 FQGNSA. The CDR3 consists of 16 residues. The junction had 11 bases not matched to a gene; V was cut back by 5 bases and J by 5 bases. CDR3: CASSPQAGQGRETQYF. The CDR3 DNA reads TGTGCCAGCAGCCCACAGGCGGGACAGGGGCGTGAGACCCAGTACTTC.

This clonotype was picked up a small number of times. J is TRBJ1-4 and V is TRBV12-3 or TRBV12-4; maybe TRBD1 (5 bases). V gave up 4 bases and J gave up 4 bases, with 10 bases separating them. This CDR3 is built from 14 residues. CDR3 DNA sequence: TGTGCCAGCAGTTCCAGGGCCCTTAATGAAAAACTGTTTTTT. Its protein product is CASSSRALNEKLFF.

This clonotype turned up a few times. The rearrangement links TRBV7-9 to TRBJ1-6; 7 positions match TRBD1. The V gene's germline CDR1 is SEHNR and CDR2 FQNEAQ (reference sequence). This CDR3 is built from 15 residues. Trimming took 4 bases from V and 7 from J; bases not matched to a gene: 7. This CDR3 reads CASSSRQGMNSPLHF. The CDR3 DNA is TGTGCCAGCAGCTCCAGACAGGGCATGAATTCACCCCTCCACTTT.

This clonotype was observed many times. This sequence joins TRBV21-1 and TRBJ2-3; the table's D call, TRBD2, was not checked against the DNA. TRBV21-1 is assigned pseudogene status. This CDR3 contains 14 residues. CDR3 region: CASFGTSATDTQYF. The CDR3 bases are TGTGCCAGCTTTGGGACTAGTGCCACAGATACGCAGTATTTT.

V and J are TRBV5-6 and TRBJ2-3, with 7 bases identical to TRBD1. The CDR3 is 16 residues long. V gave up 1 base and J gave up 6 bases; unmatched junction bases: 11. Germline V gives CDR1 SGHDT, CDR2 YYEEEE. CDR3 nucleotides: TGTGCCAGCAGCTTGTCGATGAGGGGGCCCTCCGATACGCAGTATTTT. Protein: CASSLSMRGPSDTQYF.

The chain links TRBV7-6 to TRBJ2-4, with D hard to call. Germline V gene sequence: CDR1 SGHVS, CDR2 FNYEAQ. The length of the CDR3 is 13 residues. The germline V and J ends were trimmed by 5 bases and 8 bases, with 13 bases remaining between them. The CDR3 sequence is CASSTGSGDIQYF. The DNA of the CDR3 is TGTGCCAGCAGCACCGGGTCTGGGGACATTCAGTACTTC.

V is TRBV6-1 and J is TRBJ1-2, with 8 bases fitting TRBD1. The CDR3 has 15 amino acids. CDR1 and CDR2 (germline): MNHNS, SASEGT. Trimming cost V 5 bases and J 6 bases; bases outside gene matches: 11. The CDR3 coding sequence is TGTGCCAGCAGTTCGCCCGGGACAGGAATCGATGGCTACACCTTC. Translated, it gives CASSSPGTGIDGYTF.

This clonotype has a count of ten or more. The V call is TRBV6-6, the J call TRBJ2-5, with D possibly TRBD2 on 7 matching bases. Germline CDR1 is MNHNY and CDR2 is SVGAGI (reference sequence). The germline V and J ends were trimmed by 6 bases and 9 bases, with 17 bases remaining between them. The CDR3 totals 13 residues. CDR3 in amino acids: CASRLNWEGAQYF. The DNA for the CDR3 is TGTGCCAGCAGGCTTAACTGGGAGGGGGCCCAGTACTTC.

This sequence joins TRBV5-6 and TRBJ1-1; D is unresolved. The CDR3 consists of 13 residues. Per germline, CDR1 SGHDT and CDR2 YYEEEE. Trimming left V 0 bases short and J 5 bases short, with 8 bases between. The CDR3 coding sequence is TGTGCCAGCAGCTTGGCGTCGGTGACTGAAGCTTTCTTT. Translating it yields CASSLASVTEAFF.

This clonotype was observed at least ten times. The V gene is TRBV12-3 or TRBV12-4, the J gene TRBJ2-7, with 8 nucleotides matching TRBD1. V lost 5 bases, J lost 7 bases, and 13 bases stayed unmatched. CDR3 size: 15 residues. The DNA for the CDR3 is TGTGCCAGCAGTCCCGGACAGGGCGGTTTGAGGGAGCAGTACTTC. Amino acid sequence: CASSPGQGGLREQYF.

The sample holds a few counts of this clonotype. The V gene is TRBV15, the J gene TRBJ2-3, with 7 bases matching TRBD2. This CDR3 spans 17 amino acids. Unmatched junction bases numbered 8, after V lost 0 bases and J lost 2 bases. CDR1 and CDR2 (germline): LNHNV, YYDKDF (reference sequence). The CDR3 loop is CATSRDGTGGLTDTQYF. The CDR3 region has the DNA TGTGCCACCAGCAGAGATGGGACGGGAGGCCTCACAGATACGCAGTATTTT.

V and J are TRBV4-2 and TRBJ2-7, with D perhaps assigned TRBD1 or TRBD2 (5 bases each). This CDR3 comprises 16 residues. Germline V CDR1 and CDR2: LGHNA, YNFKEQ. V lost 1 base to trimming and J lost 1 base, with 14 bases between them. The CDR3 bases are TGTGCCAGCAGCCAAGGTCGGGACGATCGTTCCTACGAGCAGTACTTC. This codes for CASSQGRDDRSYEQYF.

The V call is TRBV4-2, the J call TRBJ2-7, with TRBD1 matching over 12 bases. CDR3 length: 17 residues. V was clipped by 0 bases and J by 4 bases; unmatched bases: 7. CDR1 LGHNA and CDR2 YNFKEQ come from the germline V gene. The CDR3 loop is CASSQEPGQGAFYEQYF. In DNA, the CDR3 is TGTGCCAGCAGCCAAGAGCCGGGACAGGGGGCTTTTTACGAGCAGTACTTC.

This clonotype was counted only a few times. J is TRBJ2-1 and V is TRBV4-1; D might be TRBD1 or TRBD2, each matching 6 bases. This CDR3 has 18 residues. V lost 3 bases, J lost 2 bases, and 20 bases lay in between. Germline CDR1 and CDR2: MGHRA and YSYEKL. This chain's CDR3 is CASSQDRLGRGTYNEQFF. The CDR3 nucleotides read TGCGCCAGCAGCCAGGACAGACTTGGGCGGGGAACCTACAATGAGCAGTTCTTC.

The V and J genes are TRBV20-1 and TRBJ1-2; D not resolved. Between the trimmed V and J ends, which lost 8 bases and 4 bases, there was a span of 14 bases. Germline CDR1 is DFQATT and CDR2 is SNEGSKA (reference sequence). There are 12 residues in the CDR3. The CDR3 region has the DNA TGCAGTACCCCGACGGGGAGCTATGGCTACACCTTC. Amino acid sequence: CSTPTGSYGYTF.